This T cell receptor beta chain was sequenced in a study of post-analysis software for immune sequencing data. General study findings and limits: Included in a set of five TRBV segments more frequent in patients than controls were TRBV5-6, TRBV5-1 and TRBV20-1. Those with multiple sclerosis, the patient group, showed significantly lower normalized Chao1 diversity than controls.

Unique molecular identifiers were present in the TCR beta cDNA libraries. Input amounts of roughly 1 to 10 million T cells were used. These gave roughly 500,000 cDNA molecules, so each molecule approximated one T cell. TCRdb re-called the PCR reads through MiXCR, storing one row per CDR3 protein. Of more than 350,000 distinct CDR3 sequences in the sample, approximately 38% are singletons; the top ten hold under 9%. V gave up 5 bases and J gave up 5 bases, with 14 bases separating them. The CDR3 sequence is 14 residues long. A remark on this clonotype: Its specificity is not known.

This chain connects TRBV12-3 or TRBV12-4 to TRBJ2-3; a weak D match, TRBD1 (6 bases). This receptor was identified in a girl aged 2 to 10 with multiple sclerosis. The sequenced sample consisted of blood. The CDR3 protein is CASSPQGRGDTQYF. For the CDR3, the DNA is TGTGCCAGCAGTCCCCAGGGCAGGGGAGATACGCAGTATTTT.